Included here is one T cell receptor (beta chain) sequence, with context. The antigen is unknown. V lost 0 bases, J lost 3 bases, and 14 bases lay in between. The CDR3 runs to 16 residues. Germline values: CDR1 PRHDT, CDR2 FYEKMQ (reference sequence). The PCR had 60 Vbeta and 13 Jbeta primers. Profiled with immunoSEQ multiplex PCR; TCRdb holds only in-frame clones, not every one. The sample has 100,000 to 150,000 clones, over 60% seen once. This sample was included in a study of cytomegalovirus exposure and HLA in healthy donors. Study observations and caveats: Equally common other TCR beta chains were less clonally expanded than HLA-associated ones, a later analysis found. In a later analysis, across HLA loci, associated TCR counts were highest for DRB1, lowest for HLA-C. In a later analysis, several top co-occurrence clusters appeared linked to parvovirus B19, influenza, CMV and Epstein-Barr virus. The sole available immune exposure information was CMV serostatus.

The chain is built from TRBV13 and TRBJ1-1; perhaps TRBD1 as D (5 bases). The sequence came from a woman between 35 and 50 years old in good health and CMV-seronegative. The sample consisted of PBMCs. DNA for the CDR3: TGTGCCAGCAGCTTAGGCAAGCAGGGAAAGGACACTGAAGCTTTCTTT. Translated: CASSLGKQGKDTEAFF.